The 22 T cell receptor beta chains below were found in one sample sequenced in a study of early T cells in non-severe SARS-CoV-2 infection. From the 5' RACE reads, TCRdb called clonotypes with MiXCR, one entry per CDR3 protein. Of tens of thousands of distinct CDR3 sequences listed, about 16% are singletons. Sequencing used whole blood. These receptors were obtained from an adult who was a healthcare worker with PCR-confirmed SARS-CoV-2 infection or an uninfected control (not recorded which).

In this sample, this clonotype turned up a few times. The chain has TRBV20-1 and TRBJ1-6; D remains ambiguous. This CDR3 region has 13 residues. Germline CDR1 DFQATT, CDR2 SNEGSKA (reference sequence). Between the trimmed V and J ends, which lost 1 base and 6 bases, there was a span of 7 bases. The CDR3 sequence is CSARVDGNSPLHF. In DNA form, the CDR3 reads TGCAGTGCTAGAGTGGACGGTAATTCACCCCTCCACTTT.

This clonotype was observed many times. The genes are TRBV5-1 and TRBJ1-4; TRBD1 is a possible D gene (5 bases). Trimming took off 1 base at V and 7 bases at J, with 5 bases between the two ends. The CDR3 runs 12 residues. Germline CDR1 and CDR2: SGHRS and YFSETQ. The CDR3 loop reads CASSLTGEKLFF. The CDR3 region has the DNA TGCGCCAGCAGCTTGACAGGTGAAAAACTGTTTTTT.

This clonotype was seen a few times. V is TRBV3-1 and J is TRBJ2-7; unclear D gene. Germline V gene sequence: CDR1 LGHDT, CDR2 YNNKEL (reference sequence). This CDR3 has 13 residues. With 0 bases removed from V and 2 bases from J, the gap between germline ends came to 5 bases. The CDR3 is CASSQEGPYEQYF. In DNA, the CDR3 is TGTGCCAGCAGCCAAGAGGGCCCCTACGAGCAGTACTTC.

The rearrangement uses TRBV29-1 and TRBJ2-1; the D gene is possibly TRBD1 (6 bases). Per the germline V gene, CDR1 is SQVTM and CDR2 is ANQGSEA. CDR3 length: 11 amino acids. The V end lost 4 bases, the J end lost 8 bases, and 9 bases lay between the germline ends. The CDR3 DNA is TGCAGCGTTGTACAGGGTTATGAGCAGTTCTTC. This sequence encodes CSVVQGYEQFF.

This clonotype has ten or more counts. The rearrangement uses TRBV29-1 and TRBJ2-5; perhaps TRBD1 as D (5 bases). The CDR3 contains 10 residues. Per germline, CDR1 SQVTM and CDR2 ANQGSEA. Trimming pared 6 bases from V and 4 bases from J, leaving 6 bases between. The CDR3 DNA follows: TGCAGCGTGGGGCGAGAGACCCAGTACTTC. Its protein product is CSVGRETQYF.

This clonotype occurred many times. As DNA, the CDR3 is TGTGCCAGCAGTTTCCCCGTCCTGAACACTGAAGCTTTCTTT. Translating it yields CASSFPVLNTEAFF. The chain employs TRBV12-3 or TRBV12-4 and TRBJ1-1, with D unclear. The CDR3 extends over 14 amino acids. Trimming took 3 bases from V and 0 from J, leaving 8 bases between them.

The chain employs TRBV7-2 and TRBJ2-7; TRBD2 matches at 10 bases. Looked up from germline, CDR1 is SGHTA and CDR2 is FQGNSA. V was pared by 1 base and J by 3 bases, with 6 bases of the junction left unmatched. The CDR3 runs 16 residues. In DNA form, the CDR3 reads TGTGCCAGCAGCTTAGAGCGACTAGCGGGCCTCTACGAGCAGTACTTC. This translates into CASSLERLAGLYEQYF. Full variable domain (remainder filled in from reference TRBV7-2 and TRBJ2-7): GAGVSQSPSNKVTEKGKDVELRCDPISGHTALYWYRQSLGQGLEFLIYFQGNSAPDKSGLPSDRFSAERTGGSVSTLTIQRTQQEDSAVYLCASSLERLAGLYEQYFGPGTRLTVT.

This clonotype was detected ten times or more. The chain joins TRBV7-8 to TRBJ2-7; 7 nucleotides align to TRBD1. Germline-derived CDR1 and CDR2 are SGHVS and FQNEAQ. This CDR3 comprises 18 residues. With V trimmed by 5 bases and J by 3 bases, 19 bases remained unmatched. The CDR3 spells CASSETIQGQLSLYEQYF. DNA of the CDR3: TGTGCCAGCAGCGAGACTATCCAGGGACAGCTAAGCCTCTACGAGCAGTACTTC.

This clonotype was recorded a few times. V is TRBV13 and J is TRBJ2-7; TRBD2 aligns across 7 bases. Losses at the gene ends were 4 bases for V and 4 bases for J; bases not matched to a gene: 10. The CDR3 loop spans 15 amino acids. CDR1 PRHDT and CDR2 FYEKMQ come from the germline V gene (reference sequence). The CDR3 region is CASSSLGGSWYEQYF. The CDR3 coding sequence is TGTGCCAGCAGCTCACTCGGCGGGAGCTGGTACGAGCAGTACTTC.

This clonotype turned up a few times. V gene TRBV19 combines with J gene TRBJ2-7; possible D gene TRBD1, 6 bases. Germline V gene sequence: CDR1 LNHDA, CDR2 SQIVND (reference sequence). There are 16 residues in the CDR3. Trimming removed 3 bases at V and 0 bases at J, with 15 bases between. The CDR3 region has the DNA TGTGCCAGTAGTATCGACCACAGGGATAGCTCCTACGAGCAGTACTTC. This encodes CASSIDHRDSSYEQYF.

The chain employs TRBV29-1 and TRBJ2-1; TRBD1 is a possible D gene (5 bases). Germline CDR1 SQVTM, CDR2 ANQGSEA. The CDR3 has 13 amino acids. V gave up 5 bases and J gave up 8 bases, with 16 bases separating them. The CDR3 DNA reads as TGCAGCGTTAAGGGGTCCGGGTTCGATGAGCAGTTCTTC. Amino acid sequence: CSVKGSGFDEQFF.

This clonotype has just a few counts. The CDR3 sequence is CASSLQGAIYEQYF. The CDR3 DNA reads TGTGCCAGCAGCTTGCAGGGGGCTATCTACGAGCAGTACTTC. The chain carries TRBV7-2 and TRBJ2-7; 8 nucleotides align to TRBD1. V trimming: 3 bases; J trimming: 3 bases; junction bases outside the gene matches: 4. This CDR3 contains 14 residues. Germline lookup yields CDR1 SGHTA and CDR2 FQGNSA.

Concerning this clonotype: One end of the junction varies from germline; a read error may be responsible. The chain employs TRBV12-3 or TRBV12-4 and TRBJ1-5; the match to TRBD1 covers 10 bases. CDR3 length: 16 residues. The CDR3 DNA reads as TGTGCCAGGAGTTTACCCGGGACAGGGGTTAATCAGCCCCAGCATTTT. It yields the protein CARSLPGTGVNQPQHF.

This clonotype was found a few times. The chain couples TRBV6-6 to TRBJ1-2; 9 nucleotides line up with TRBD1. There are 15 residues in the CDR3. J lost 8 bases, V lost 2 bases, and 9 bases had no gene match. The germline gives CDR1 MNHNY, CDR2 SVGAGI (reference sequence). CDR3 in DNA: TGTGCCAGCAGTTACGCTTGGGACAGGGTCTCCGGCTACACCTTC. Translating it yields CASSYAWDRVSGYTF.

The chain carries TRBV6-4 and TRBJ2-3; D might be TRBD1 (6 bases). The CDR3 runs to 14 residues. V was cut by 6 bases and J by 1 base, with 11 bases left in between. Germline V gene lookup returns CDR1 MRHNA and CDR2 SNTAGT. For the CDR3, the DNA is TGTGCCAGCAGCCAGGGGAGTGGCACAGATACGCAGTATTTT. Protein: CASSQGSGTDTQYF.

This clonotype appeared a few times. V gene TRBV4-2 combines with J gene TRBJ2-1; 8 nucleotides agree with TRBD2. The CDR3 is 14 amino acids. In germline, CDR1 is LGHNA, CDR2 YNFKEQ. The J segment lost 10 bases and the V segment lost 1 base, leaving 6 bases of the junction unmatched. The CDR3: CASSQVDAGGEQFF. The CDR3, as DNA: TGTGCCAGCAGCCAAGTTGACGCGGGGGGCGAGCAGTTCTTC.

This clonotype came up a few times. V is TRBV7-2 and J is TRBJ2-1, with a weak D call TRBD1 (5 bases). The CDR3 has 16 amino acids. V dropped 5 bases and J dropped 2 bases, with 16 bases sitting between them. The germline V gene has CDR1 SGHTA and CDR2 FQGNSA. Here the CDR3 DNA reads TGTGCCAGCAGCAAACGGGCCCCAGGGCCCTACAATGAGCAGTTCTTC. Its protein is CASSKRAPGPYNEQFF.

The sample holds many counts of this clonotype. CDR3 region: CATNAGGPGELFF. DNA of the CDR3: TGTGCCACCAATGCGGGGGGGCCCGGGGAGCTGTTTTTT. The rearrangement joins TRBV24-1 to TRBJ2-2; TRBD2 aligns across 9 bases. Germline-derived CDR1 and CDR2 are KGHDR and SFDVKD. This CDR3 region has 13 residues. The V segment lost 8 bases and the J segment 6 bases; nucleotides outside the gene matches: 3.

This rearrangement joins TRBV6-2 or TRBV6-3 to TRBJ2-5, with 7 bases that match TRBD2. The germline CDR1 and CDR2 sequences are MNHEY and SVGEGT. V shed 8 bases and J 3 bases; nucleotides not matched to a gene: 6. This CDR3 is 13 amino acids long. CDR3 amino acids: CASESGIEETQYF. The CDR3 DNA is TGTGCCAGCGAGAGCGGGATTGAAGAGACCCAGTACTTC.

About this clonotype itself: Here the CDR3 omits its conserved ending phenylalanine or tryptophan, so a read error is the likely source. This chain uses TRBV9 with TRBJ2-5; 7 nucleotides agree with TRBD1. The CDR3 covers 14 residues. CDR1 SGDLS and CDR2 YYNGEE come from the germline V gene. The junction had 5 bases not matched to a gene; V was cut back by 4 bases and J by 2 bases. Here the CDR3 reads CASSLTGQQETQYL. The CDR3 coding sequence is TGTGCCAGCAGCCTGACGGGACAGCAAGAGACCCAGTACTTA.

This sequence joins TRBV20-1 and TRBJ2-7, with 8 bases lining up with TRBD1. The CDR3 extends over 14 amino acids. The V segment lost 0 bases and the J segment 4 bases; nucleotides outside the gene matches: 5. The germline CDR1 and CDR2 sequences are DFQATT and SNEGSKA (reference sequence). CDR3 coding DNA: TGCAGTGCTAGAGAAGGACAGGGTTTTTACGAGCAGTACTTC. This encodes CSAREGQGFYEQYF.

This clonotype occurred a few times. The rearrangement joins TRBV7-9 to TRBJ2-7, with 11 bases identical to TRBD2. From germline, CDR1 is SEHNR and CDR2 FQNEAQ (reference sequence). The CDR3 extends over 15 amino acids. The J segment lost 4 bases and the V segment lost 2 bases, leaving 4 bases of the junction unmatched. CDR3 region: CASSLPGTSGYEQYF. The DNA of the CDR3 is TGTGCCAGCAGCTTACCCGGGACTAGCGGATACGAGCAGTACTTC. Full variable domain (missing parts from reference TRBV7-9 and TRBJ2-7): DTGVSQNPRHKITKRGQNVTFRCDPISEHNRLYWYRQTLGQGPEFLTYFQNEAQLEKSRLLSDRFSAERPKGSFSTLEIQRTEQGDSAMYLCASSLPGTSGYEQYFGPGTRLTVT.